This entry lists 23 T cell receptor beta chains sequenced from one sample in a study of CD4 T cells in relation to SARS-CoV-2 and coronaviruses. Before the COVID-19 pandemic, during about 2010-2018, CD4+ T cells were taken from unexposed donors. CD4+ T cells were isolated from the cells after less than 13 days of culture. Sequencing used immunoSEQ multiplex PCR; TCRdb keeps in-frame clones, though not all of them. Of 20,000 or so clones listed, around 80% were seen once; the top ten hold about 18%. These receptors have no identified antigens. The specimen sequenced was CD4+ T cells from PBMCs, cultured in vitro. The receptors were sampled from a human donor in good health.

The J gene is TRBJ2-7, the V gene TRBV24-1, with 8 bases fitting TRBD1. This CDR3 spans 15 amino acids. V trimming: 5 bases; J trimming: 3 bases; junction bases outside the gene matches: 8. Germline CDR1 reads KGHDR; CDR2 reads SFDVKD. CDR3 loop: CATSGTGQERYEQYF. DNA for the CDR3: TGTGCCACCAGTGGCACGGGACAGGAACGCTACGAGCAGTACTTC.

This chain connects TRBV11-2 to TRBJ2-7, with TRBD2 as a possible D gene (5 bases). The ends were cut back, 1 base at V and 1 base at J, with 14 bases in the middle. The CDR3 is 16 amino acids. Per germline, CDR1 SGHAT and CDR2 FQNNGV. CDR3 sequence (DNA): TGTGCCAGCAGCTTAGGTTTACTAGGGTTATCCTACGAGCAGTACTTC. Translating gives CASSLGLLGLSYEQYF. Full variable domain (outside the CDR3, taken from reference TRBV11-2 and TRBJ2-7): EAGVAQSPRYKIIEKRQSVAFWCNPISGHATLYWYQQILGQGPKLLIQFQNNGVVDDSQLPKDRFSAERLKGVDSTLKIQPAKLEDSAVYLCASSLGLLGLSYEQYFGPGTRLTVT.

The chain links TRBV19 to TRBJ2-7, with 10 bases identical to TRBD2. Per germline, CDR1 LNHDA and CDR2 SQIVND (reference sequence). The length of the CDR3 is 14 residues. Trimming at V came to 4 bases and at J to 3 bases, leaving 3 bases not matched to a gene. CDR3: CASSSGLAVYEQYF. The CDR3 DNA reads TGTGCCAGTAGTAGCGGACTAGCGGTCTACGAGCAGTACTTC.

The J gene is TRBJ2-2, the V gene TRBV19; no firm D call. The V end lost 10 bases, the J end lost 2 bases, and 14 bases lay between the germline ends. CDR3 length equals 14 residues. CDR1 is LNHDA and CDR2 is SQIVND in the germline V gene (reference sequence). This chain's CDR3 is CAIRAVGNTGELFF. The CDR3, as DNA: TGTGCCATAAGGGCCGTGGGCAACACCGGGGAGCTGTTTTTT.

V and J are TRBV7-6 and TRBJ2-3; D ambiguous. The V gene's germline CDR1 is SGHVS and CDR2 FNYEAQ. The CDR3 covers 15 residues. V was shortened by 2 bases and J by 0 bases, with 9 bases between the two germline ends. The CDR3 nucleotides are TGTGCCAGCAGCTTACGCGTCTCTAGCACAGATACGCAGTATTTT. As protein: CASSLRVSSTDTQYF.

This clone was observed a handful of times. The J gene is TRBJ2-5, the V gene TRBV30; 8 bases match TRBD2. Looked up from germline, CDR1 is GTSNPN and CDR2 is SVGIG (reference sequence). CDR3 length equals 16 residues. Trimming at V came to 0 bases and at J to 2 bases, leaving 8 bases not matched to a gene. In DNA form, the CDR3 reads TGTGCCTGGAGTGTAGGCGGGGGGATCGGTCAAGAGACCCAGTACTTC. Translated: CAWSVGGGIGQETQYF.

The chain is built from TRBV19 and TRBJ1-6; D possibly corresponds to TRBD1 (5 bases). CDR3 length equals 14 residues. The ends were cut back, 5 bases at V and 4 bases at J, with 9 bases in the middle. CDR1 and CDR2 from the germline V gene are LNHDA and SQIVND (reference sequence). DNA for the CDR3: TGTGCCAGTAGTGTGGGACCGTATAATTCACCCCTCCACTTT. It specifies CASSVGPYNSPLHF.

The V call is TRBV25-1, the J call TRBJ1-5, with 8 nucleotides matching TRBD1. The V segment lost 4 bases and the J segment 0 bases; nucleotides outside the gene matches: 8. The germline V gene encodes CDR1 MGHDK and CDR2 SYGVNS. This CDR3 spans 17 amino acids. The CDR3 loop reads CASSGEDRAYSNQPQHF. In nucleotides, the CDR3 is TGTGCCAGCAGTGGGGAGGACAGGGCCTATAGCAATCAGCCCCAGCATTTT. Supplemented by reference TRBV25-1 and TRBJ1-5, the full variable domain reads EADIYQTPRYLVIGTGKKITLECSQTMGHDKMYWYQQDPGMELHLIHYSYGVNSTEKGDLSSESTVSRIRTEHFPLTLESARPSHTSQYLCASSGEDRAYSNQPQHFGDGTRLSIL.

This chain's CDR3 is CASSEGVRTGISGELFF. The DNA for the CDR3 is TGTGCCAGCAGTGAAGGTGTGAGGACAGGGATATCCGGGGAGCTGTTTTTT. The chain joins TRBV6-1 to TRBJ2-2, with 8 positions matching TRBD1. From germline, CDR1 is MNHNS and CDR2 SASEGT. V shed 1 base and J 6 bases; nucleotides not matched to a gene: 10. The CDR3 is made up of 17 amino acids.

The gene calls are TRBV2 and TRBJ1-2; TRBD1 agrees at 7 bases. Trimming took 4 bases from V and 5 from J; bases not matched to a gene: 10. This CDR3 contains 15 residues. The germline gives CDR1 SNHLY, CDR2 FYNNEI. The CDR3 loop reads CASSAGTTGVYGYTF. As DNA, the CDR3 is TGTGCCAGCAGTGCAGGAACCACAGGGGTTTATGGCTACACCTTC.

This clone showed up just a few times. CDR3 sequence (DNA): TGTGCCAGCAGTTACTCACAGGTGGGAAGCCCCCAGCATTTT. Its protein product is CASSYSQVGSPQHF. This rearrangement joins TRBV6-5 to TRBJ1-5; a weak D match, TRBD1 (5 bases). V lost 0 bases and J lost 10, with 13 bases in between. The CDR3 runs 14 residues. Germline loops: CDR1 MNHEY, CDR2 SVGAGI.

The chain recombines TRBV5-1 with TRBJ2-3, with 13 bases identical to TRBD2. The CDR3 runs to 16 residues. The germline gives CDR1 SGHRS, CDR2 YFSETQ. The J segment lost 2 bases and the V segment lost 3 bases, leaving 3 bases of the junction unmatched. The CDR3 region has the DNA TGCGCCAGCAGCTCGGGACTAGCGGGGTTCACAGATACGCAGTATTTT. Residues: CASSSGLAGFTDTQYF.

This chain links TRBV30 with TRBJ2-1; TRBD2 matches 14 bases. Germline CDR1 GTSNPN, CDR2 SVGIG (reference sequence). CDR3 size: 15 residues. After removal of 1 base from V and 9 bases from J, the junction contained 5 bases not matched to a gene. The CDR3 loop reads CAWSGGLAGVGEQFF. CDR3 sequence (DNA): TGTGCCTGGAGTGGGGGACTAGCGGGAGTCGGTGAGCAGTTCTTC. The full variable domain, completed using reference TRBV30 and TRBJ2-1, is SQTIHQWPATLVQPVGSPLSLECTVEGTSNPNLYWYRQAAGRGLQLLFYSVGIGQISSEVPQNLSASRPQDRQFILSSKKLLLSDSGFYLCAWSGGLAGVGEQFFGPGTRLTVL.

The rearrangement joins TRBV27 to TRBJ1-1; D not resolved. Trimming removed 6 bases from V and 5 bases from J, with 16 bases in between. The germline V gene encodes CDR1 MNHEY and CDR2 SMNVEV (reference sequence). The CDR3 spans 14 residues. CDR3 loop: CASRPPDRVTEAFF. For the CDR3, the DNA is TGTGCCAGCAGACCACCGGATCGGGTTACTGAAGCTTTCTTT.

The gene calls are TRBV5-1 and TRBJ2-7; weak D call: TRBD1 (6 bases). CDR1 and CDR2 from the germline V gene are SGHRS and YFSETQ. The CDR3 sequence is 16 residues long. Deletions cut 2 bases from V and 2 bases from J, with 17 bases between. The CDR3 nucleotides are TGCGCCAGCAGCTTAGGCCGTGACAGGATCACCTACGAGCAGTACTTC. Protein sequence: CASSLGRDRITYEQYF.

This clone was detected only a few times. This chain uses TRBV15 with TRBJ2-1; 8 nucleotides line up with TRBD2. Germline CDR1 LNHNV, CDR2 YYDKDF (reference sequence). J was trimmed by 2 bases and V by 0 bases; bases with no gene match: 6. The CDR3 sequence is 17 residues long. CDR3 coding DNA: TGTGCCACCAGCAGAGAGCGCGGGAGGAACCCCTACAATGAGCAGTTCTTC. Its protein product is CATSRERGRNPYNEQFF.

The rearrangement uses TRBV6-5 and TRBJ1-4; D possibly corresponds to TRBD1 (5 bases). This CDR3 has 16 amino acids. V lost 3 bases and J 7 bases, leaving 18 bases between the germline ends. The germline V gene encodes CDR1 MNHEY and CDR2 SVGAGI. CDR3 nucleotides: TGTGCCAGCAGTTATTCCCGCTTGCAGGGAGGTGAAAAACTGTTTTTT. This encodes CASSYSRLQGGEKLFF.

This chain links TRBV6-1 with TRBJ2-5; D gene unclear. V was clipped by 2 bases and J by 2 bases, with 9 bases between them. Germline V CDR1 and CDR2: MNHNS, SASEGT. This CDR3 contains 14 residues. The CDR3 DNA sequence: TGTGCCAGCAGTGAATATATAGTTCAAGAGACCCAGTACTTC. This gives the protein CASSEYIVQETQYF.

The chain uses TRBV7-9 and TRBJ1-1; D may be TRBD1 (5 bases). CDR1 is SEHNR and CDR2 is FQNEAQ in the germline V gene (reference sequence). V gave up 3 bases and J gave up 2 bases, with 10 bases separating them. The CDR3 has 14 residues. The CDR3 nucleotides are TGTGCCAGCAGCTTCTTGGGGCCTAACACTGAAGCTTTCTTT. Translating it yields CASSFLGPNTEAFF. Full variable domain (rest looked up from reference TRBV7-9 and TRBJ1-1): DTGVSQNPRHKITKRGQNVTFRCDPISEHNRLYWYRQTLGQGPEFLTYFQNEAQLEKSRLLSDRFSAERPKGSFSTLEIQRTEQGDSAMYLCASSFLGPNTEAFFGQGTRLTVV.

The chain uses TRBV10-3 and TRBJ1-3; unclear D gene. This CDR3 comprises 17 residues. V lost 4 bases to trimming and J lost 4 bases, with 20 bases between them. Germline loops: CDR1 ENHRY, CDR2 SYGVKD. Written as DNA, the CDR3 is TGTGCCATCAGTGGATCGCCCGCGGTCGGGGTCGGAAACACCATATATTTT. Its translation is CAISGSPAVGVGNTIYF.

The rearrangement links TRBV19 to TRBJ2-1; D ambiguous. Between the trimmed V and J ends, which lost 6 bases and 0 bases, there was a span of 9 bases. The CDR3 runs 14 residues. Germline V gene sequence: CDR1 LNHDA, CDR2 SQIVND (reference sequence). The CDR3 is CASRRESSYNEQFF. DNA of the CDR3: TGTGCCAGTAGGAGAGAGAGCTCCTACAATGAGCAGTTCTTC.

J is TRBJ2-7 and V is TRBV19; 7 nucleotides line up with TRBD1. The J segment lost 1 base and the V segment lost 6 bases, leaving 6 bases of the junction unmatched. CDR3 size: 14 residues. CDR1 LNHDA and CDR2 SQIVND come from the germline V gene (reference sequence). CDR3 region: CASSRDSSSYEQYF. DNA of the CDR3: TGTGCCAGTAGCCGGGACAGCTCTTCCTACGAGCAGTACTTC.

This clone turned up a few times. This sequence joins TRBV4-1 and TRBJ2-7, with a tentative D call TRBD2 (5 bases). CDR1 and CDR2 from the germline V gene are MGHRA and YSYEKL. Trimming pared 8 bases from V and 2 bases from J, leaving 13 bases between. The CDR3 totals 13 residues. CDR3 residues: CASGLAGTYEQYF. In DNA form, the CDR3 reads TGCGCCAGCGGGCTGGCGGGCACCTACGAGCAGTACTTC.